Below, one T cell receptor (beta chain) is given with its context. These data are taken from a study of technical replicates of blood from a few donors. Trimming cost V 3 bases and J 3 bases, with 3 bases left between them. The CDR3 has 11 residues. Per germline, CDR1 MDHEN and CDR2 SYDVKM. The method was immunoSEQ multiplex PCR; TCRdb's version includes in-frame clones alone and lacks a portion of them. The profile shows approximately 50,000 clones, approximately 95% of them singletons. Sequences were obtained from T cells isolated from PBMCs. This TCR came from a human donor in good health. The chain couples TRBV28 to TRBJ2-7; D call uncertain. The CDR3 loop reads CASSFLYEQYF. CDR3 bases: TGTGCCAGCAGTTTTCTCTACGAGCAGTACTTC.